The clone carrying this T cell receptor (beta chain) was seen a handful of times. Its antigen is still unknown. The data were obtained in a study of CD8 T cells in ankylosing spondylitis. Overall study findings and caveats: A TCR beta motif made of 7 to 9 highly homologous variants seemed typical of ankylosing spondylitis blood. Some of these motif variants have turned up before, in reports on reactive arthritis synovial fluid and blood.

Using its own MiXCR run on the 5' RACE reads, TCRdb lists one record per CDR3 protein. The repertoire holds about 500,000 distinct CDR3 sequences, with roughly 13% as singletons. The germline V gene encodes CDR1 SGHVS and CDR2 FNYEAQ. V dropped 0 bases and J dropped 7 bases, with 4 bases sitting between them. There are 12 residues in the CDR3. Material for sequencing was blood, either unsorted or a sorted T cell fraction (not recorded which). This receptor was identified in a male donor with ankylosing spondylitis. This chain joins TRBV7-6 and TRBJ2-1; D gene unclear. In DNA, the CDR3 is TGTGCCAGCAGCTTAGCGGTGAATGAGCAGTTCTTC. Residues: CASSLAVNEQFF.